This TCR beta chain is drawn from a study of blood T cell repertoires in COVID-19. Whole-study context: The United States, Italy and Spain were the sources of the acute and convalescent COVID-19 samples. T cells, B-cell-depleted T cells, or PBMCs provided the cDNA or gDNA that served as material.

Germline V CDR1 and CDR2: SGHVS, FQNEAQ. This CDR3 is 15 amino acids long. The V and J ends lost 7 bases and 7 bases, in that order; junction bases with no gene match: 10. Original analysis: Amplification with reference gene primers provided the estimates of nucleated cell counts. The repertoire was sequenced with immunoSEQ multiplex PCR; TCRdb's copy has only in-frame clones and lacks some. That table is the source of V, J and clone size, and D and trimming were worked out from the DNA. The sample consists of under 15,000 clones, nearly 90% of them appearing once. The receptor comes from a human donor in a cohort sampled during active COVID-19. V usage is TRBV7-8 and J usage is TRBJ1-6; 7 bases agree with TRBD1. Material: peripheral blood. In nucleotides, the CDR3 is TGTGCCAGCACCCCGGAGGGGGCCCTAAATTCACCCCTCCACTTT. Encoded protein: CASTPEGALNSPLHF.